These 12 T cell receptor beta chains originate from one sample sequenced in a study of cytomegalovirus exposure and HLA in healthy donors. PCR amplification relied on 60 Vbeta primers (plus 13 Jbeta primers). Generated by immunoSEQ multiplex PCR, the TCRdb table keeps only in-frame clones and is missing some. Of around 180,000 clones listed, 65% to 85% are singletons. Sequenced input: PBMCs. Source of these receptors: a man aged 55 to 70 in good health and CMV-seronegative.

In its sample, this clone was seen a few times. This sequence joins TRBV2 and TRBJ2-1, with TRBD2 as a possible D gene (5 bases). Germline values: CDR1 SNHLY, CDR2 FYNNEI. The CDR3 is made up of 11 amino acids. Deletions cut 9 bases from V and 8 bases from J, with 11 bases between. This CDR3 reads CASTPRDEQFF. In DNA, the CDR3 is TGTGCCAGTACCCCGCGGGATGAGCAGTTCTTC.

The gene calls are TRBV28 and TRBJ2-1; 8 bases line up with TRBD2. The germline V gene encodes CDR1 MDHEN and CDR2 SYDVKM. J was trimmed by 4 bases and V by 5 bases; bases with no gene match: 10. The CDR3 contains 16 residues. This CDR3 reads CASSSIIAGQYNEQFF. CDR3 nucleotide sequence: TGTGCCAGCAGTAGCATAATAGCGGGACAATACAATGAGCAGTTCTTC.

The table lists this clone with a few counts. The V call is TRBV2, the J call TRBJ1-4; possible D gene TRBD1, 5 bases. CDR1 and CDR2 from the germline V gene are SNHLY and FYNNEI. CDR3 length: 13 amino acids. Trimming stripped 8 bases from V and 4 bases from J, with 11 bases between. The CDR3 reads CASSGGFNEKLFF. CDR3 nucleotides: TGTGCCAGCTCCGGGGGGTTTAATGAAAAACTGTTTTTT.

CDR3: CASGLTPGTGYLETQYF. The CDR3, as DNA: TGTGCTAGTGGTTTGACCCCCGGGACAGGGTATTTGGAGACCCAGTACTTC. The chain employs TRBV12-5 and TRBJ2-5; 9 nucleotides align to TRBD1. Trimming removed 2 bases from V and 5 bases from J; junction bases left unmatched: 12. The CDR3 length is 17 residues. Germline V gene data show CDR1 as LGHNT and CDR2 as FRNRAP. The whole variable domain, remainder taken from reference TRBV12-5 and TRBJ2-5, is DARVTQTPRHKVTEMGQEVTMRCQPILGHNTVFWYRQTMMQGLELLAYFRNRAPLDDSGMPKDRFSAEMPDATLATLKIQPSEPRDSAVYFCASGLTPGTGYLETQYFGPGTRLLVL.

The V gene is TRBV27, the J gene TRBJ2-1; D possibly corresponds to TRBD2 (6 bases). The CDR3 has 13 amino acids. Germline V lookup: CDR1 MNHEY, CDR2 SMNVEV (reference sequence). V lost 3 bases, J lost 9 bases, and 12 bases lay in between. CDR3 amino acids: CASSFPAGGEQFF. DNA for the CDR3: TGTGCCAGCAGTTTCCCCGCCGGGGGTGAGCAGTTCTTC.

This clone was seen a handful of times. This rearrangement joins TRBV7-8 to TRBJ1-5; D might be TRBD1 (5 bases). Between the trimmed V and J ends, which lost 5 bases and 5 bases, there was a span of 13 bases. The V gene's germline CDR1 is SGHVS and CDR2 FQNEAQ. The CDR3 is made up of 14 amino acids. CDR3 nucleotides: TGTGCCAGCAGCCCACTGGGGGGGTATCAGCCCCAGCATTTT. Its protein is CASSPLGGYQPQHF.

The rearrangement links TRBV6-4 to TRBJ2-5; D is perhaps TRBD2 (5 bases). Per germline, CDR1 MRHNA and CDR2 SNTAGT. V gave up 6 bases and J gave up 4 bases, with 15 bases separating them. This CDR3 is built from 14 residues. As DNA, the CDR3 is TGTGCCAGCAGGGCCCCCCCGGACTCAGAGACCCAGTACTTC. It encodes CASRAPPDSETQYF.

The genes are TRBV7-3 and TRBJ2-5; TRBD2 might be the D (6 bases). Germline CDR1 reads SGHTA; CDR2 reads FQGTGA. Between the trimmed V and J ends, which lost 5 bases and 5 bases, there was a span of 12 bases. This CDR3 contains 13 residues. The CDR3 nucleotides read TGTGCCAGCAGCCGGGGACTTGGGGAGACCCAGTACTTC. The encoded protein is CASSRGLGETQYF.

About this clone itself: Other DNA sequences in this specimen translate into the identical CDR3. The chain uses TRBV5-1 and TRBJ2-7, with 12 positions matching TRBD1. V trimming: 5 bases; J trimming: 6 bases; junction bases outside the gene matches: 6. Germline V gene sequence: CDR1 SGHRS, CDR2 YFSETQ. This CDR3 is built from 14 residues. The CDR3 spells CASSPGTGGSEQYF. The CDR3 nucleotides are TGCGCCAGCAGTCCCGGGACAGGGGGCTCCGAGCAGTACTTC.

This CDR3 is CASSVGGSGRGNEQFF. CDR3 DNA sequence: TGTGCCAGCAGCGTAGGGGGTAGCGGGAGGGGAAATGAGCAGTTCTTC. The chain employs TRBV9 and TRBJ2-1, with 11 bases fitting TRBD2. Germline V lookup: CDR1 SGDLS, CDR2 YYNGEE. CDR3 length: 16 amino acids. V shed 0 bases, J shed 7 bases, and the junction held 6 bases outside the gene matches.

This chain joins TRBV7-6 and TRBJ1-6; D might be TRBD1 (6 bases). The V end was cut by 2 bases, the J end by 6 bases, with 14 bases between. The CDR3 has 16 amino acids. The V gene's germline CDR1 is SGHVS and CDR2 FNYEAQ. This CDR3 reads CASSLWAGDRNSPLHF. CDR3 sequence (DNA): TGTGCCAGCAGCTTATGGGCAGGGGATCGTAATTCACCCCTCCACTTT.

Turning to this clone: This same CDR3 is encoded by further DNA sequences in the sample. The chain links TRBV29-1 to TRBJ2-2, with a weak D call TRBD2 (5 bases). Germline V gene sequence: CDR1 SQVTM, CDR2 ANQGSEA. V lost 4 bases, J lost 0 bases, and 6 bases lay in between. CDR3 length equals 13 residues. CDR3 sequence (DNA): TGCAGCGTTGGGACTCCGAACACCGGGGAGCTGTTTTTT. Translated, it gives CSVGTPNTGELFF.